This is a list of T cell receptor beta chains from one sample in a study of T cell responses to AZD1222 COVID-19 vaccine. The repertoire was sequenced with immunoSEQ multiplex PCR; TCRdb's copy has only in-frame clones and lacks some. The profile shows around 220,000 clones, approximately 94% of them singletons. The sample here was peripheral blood, taken 28 days after the second dose of the MenACWY control vaccine. The receptors originated from an adult who received the MenACWY meningococcal vaccine as a control. Each CDR3 is given with its conserved first and last residue. Fields, in order: J gene, V gene, D gene, clone size, CDR3 DNA, CDR3 protein. D genes are given only for firm matches. Rows give clone size only sometimes, using once, few, many, or a class for an expanded clone.

TRBJ1-1	TRBV28	TRBD1	.	TGTGCCAGCAGTATAACAGGGGCCACTGAAGCTTTCTTT	CASSITGATEAFF
TRBJ1-4	TRBV5-4	.	.	TGTGCCAGCAGCCTGGGAGTGACTAATGAAAAACTGTTTTTT	CASSLGVTNEKLFF
TRBJ2-7	TRBV2	.	.	TGTGCCAGCAGCCCACGGGCCGTGCAGTACTTC	CASSPRAVQYF
TRBJ2-1	TRBV5-4	.	.	TGTGCCAGCAGCCCTAACCTGAATGAGCAGTTCTTC	CASSPNLNEQFF
TRBJ2-7	TRBV3-1/TRBV3-2	.	.	TGTGCCAGCAGCCAACACGGGGAGGCCGTCTACGAGCAGTACTTC	CASSQHGEAVYEQYF
TRBJ2-7	TRBV5-1	TRBD2	.	TGCGCCAGCAGCTTGGCCACTAGCGGGGGGGATGACGAGCAGTACTTC	CASSLATSGGDDEQYF
TRBJ1-6	TRBV4-3	.	few	TGCGCCAGCAGCCAAGATGGGCGCGTAAATTTGAATTCACCCCTCCACTTT	CASSQDGRVNLNSPLHF
TRBJ2-7	TRBV6-5	TRBD1	.	TGTGCCAGCAGCGTACAGGGGCCGGTTGGGGAGCAGTACTTC	CASSVQGPVGEQYF
TRBJ2-5	TRBV28	.	.	TGTGCCAGCAGTTTGACCCGGGGCGGGTTCGAAGAGACCCAGTACTTC	CASSLTRGGFEETQYF
TRBJ1-1	TRBV19	.	.	TGTGCCAGTAGTATTGGGTCAGGATGGAGTTTCTTT	CASSIGSGWSFF
TRBJ1-2	TRBV25-1	.	once	TGTGCCAGCATGGGATACCCCGTTGGCTACACCTTC	CASMGYPVGYTF
TRBJ1-3	TRBV19	.	.	TGTGCCAGTCTCTTAATACACGGCTCTGGAAACACCATATATTTT	CASLLIHGSGNTIYF
TRBJ2-7	TRBV3-1/TRBV3-2	.	.	TGTGCCAGCAGCCGTAGTACCCTCCACGAGCAGTACTTC	CASSRSTLHEQYF
TRBJ2-3	TRBV11-2	.	.	TGTGCCAGCAGCTTAGATAACACAGATACGCAGTATTTT	CASSLDNTDTQYF
TRBJ1-6	TRBV7-6	TRBD1	.	TGTGCCAGCGGAAGACAGGGCGCTAATTCACCCCTCCACTTT	CASGRQGANSPLHF
TRBJ1-2	TRBV28	.	.	TGTGCCAGCAGTTTTGTTGACTATGGCTACACCTTC	CASSFVDYGYTF
TRBJ2-7	TRBV6-5	TRBD2	.	TGTGCCAGCAAGCCAGACCGGGACTACTACGAGCAGTACTTC	CASKPDRDYYEQYF
TRBJ1-1	TRBV4-2	.	.	TGTGCCAGCAGCCAAGATTTCAGCACTGAAGCTTTCTTT	CASSQDFSTEAFF
TRBJ1-4	TRBV19	.	.	TGTGCCAGTAGTAAAGGGACCTGGAATGAAAAACTGTTTTTT	CASSKGTWNEKLFF
TRBJ2-5	TRBV7-9	.	.	TGTGCCAGCAGCTTAGGCGGGTTAGGGGCTGTTTTGAGAGAGACCCAGTACTTC	CASSLGGLGAVLRETQYF
TRBJ2-7	TRBV7-9	.	.	TGTGCCAGCAGTTCCTGGGGCAGGCCCTACGAGCAGTACTTC	CASSSWGRPYEQYF
TRBJ2-7	TRBV9	TRBD2	.	TGTGCCAGCAGCGTAGACGGGGGGGCGAGTGAGCAGTACTTC	CASSVDGGASEQYF
TRBJ2-7	TRBV27	TRBD2	once	TGTGCCAGCAGGACGACTAGCGGGGCCTACGAGCAGTACTTC	CASRTTSGAYEQYF
TRBJ2-3	TRBV10-3	TRBD1	.	TGTGCCATCAGTGGGGCGACAGGGGTAACAAAGGATACGCAGTATTTT	CAISGATGVTKDTQYF
TRBJ2-1	TRBV24-1	TRBD1	.	TGTGCCACCAGTGATCCTGACAGGGGGCGCCGCGTTGAGCAGTTCTTC	CATSDPDRGRRVEQFF
TRBJ2-1	TRBV4-3	.	.	TGCGCCAGCAGCCAAGATCTTGCCGTAGCCAATGAGCAGTTCTTC	CASSQDLAVANEQFF
TRBJ2-2	TRBV14	.	once	TGTGCCAGCAGCCAAGATCGTCGGAGGGGTACCGGCGGGGAGCTGTTTTTT	CASSQDRRRGTGGELFF
TRBJ2-1	TRBV27	.	.	TGTGCCAGCAGTTCAGGGGGCGGGAGGAGGTCCTACAATGAGCAGTTCTTC	CASSSGGGRRSYNEQFF
TRBJ1-1	TRBV7-9	.	.	TGTGCCAGCAGCCAACAGGGAAGGGACACTGAAGCTTTCTTT	CASSQQGRDTEAFF